This T cell receptor beta chain is drawn from a study of cytomegalovirus exposure and HLA in healthy donors. This CDR3 spans 12 amino acids. CDR1 is SQVTM and CDR2 is ANQGSEA in the germline V gene. V gave up 1 base and J gave up 3 bases, with 4 bases separating them. As concerns this clone: Antigen specificity is unknown.

Primers for the PCR totalled 60 Vbeta and 13 Jbeta. Generated by immunoSEQ multiplex PCR, the TCRdb table keeps only in-frame clones and is missing some. This sample yields under 150,000 clones, of which 60% to 80% are seen a single time; approximately 1.5% belongs to the top ten. Findings of the study overall: Across donors, sequencing depth was assumed by presence/absence analyses to be roughly uniform. HLA alleles showed associations with about 15,000 TCR beta sequences in a later analysis, at a 0.05 false discovery rate. An analysis done earlier found most TCR beta V segments productive about 87% or about 30% of the time.

This cohort consisted of healthy bone marrow donors. The source is a woman under 40 in good health and CMV-seronegative. This sequence joins TRBV29-1 and TRBJ1-5; D gene uncertain. The sequenced sample consisted of PBMCs. This chain's CDR3 is CSVEGPNQPQHF. CDR3 sequence (DNA): TGCAGCGTTGAAGGGCCCAATCAGCCCCAGCATTTT.